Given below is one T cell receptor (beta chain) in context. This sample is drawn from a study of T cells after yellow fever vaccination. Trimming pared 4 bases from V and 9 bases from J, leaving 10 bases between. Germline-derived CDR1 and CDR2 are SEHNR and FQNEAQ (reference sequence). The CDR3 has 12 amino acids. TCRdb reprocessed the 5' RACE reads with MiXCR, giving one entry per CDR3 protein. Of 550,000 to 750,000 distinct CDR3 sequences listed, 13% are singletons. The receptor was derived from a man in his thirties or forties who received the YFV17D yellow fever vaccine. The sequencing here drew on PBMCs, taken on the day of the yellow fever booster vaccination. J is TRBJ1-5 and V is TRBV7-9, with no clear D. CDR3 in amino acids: CASSSQLGPQHF. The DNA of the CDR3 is TGTGCCAGCAGCTCCCAACTGGGGCCCCAGCATTTT.